One TCR beta chain is described in this entry. Many counts were recorded for this clone. The antigen it binds to is not known. Qualities for individual bases were not recorded, and no much larger clone is one base off. Before undergoing thyroid surgery, none of the patients had been given any kind of treatment. The study retrospectively analysed patient clinical samples collected from about 2012 to 2018 using T-cell receptor beta sequencing. The record originates from a study of metastatic and nonmetastatic thyroid tumors (dated by TCRdb to about 2020). For context, the study as a whole: For patients with malignant and with benign thyroid disease, the researchers compared repertoires between peripheral blood samples and tumor or nodule tissue samples. Here is what the overall study found, with its caveats: In both blood and tumor samples, malignant tumors were reported to have significantly higher TCR beta diversity than benign nodules.

The library was prepared using PCR. Instrument on record: Illumina HiSeq 4000. The TCR beta-chain CDR3 region of each patient was profiled by high-throughput sequencing. Per the original workflow: Drawing on CDR3 differences between clinicopathological groups, the researchers built a classifier meant to tell apart patients with distant-metastatic papillary thyroid cancer. The Shannon index was used to assess repertoire diversity, and the Morisita-Horn index was used to assess tumor-blood repertoire similarity. The public reads were run again by TCRdb, first through fastp at Q25 and then through MiXCR, and only productive beta chains were kept. Clone size and V and J calls follow TCRdb, not the original study. The sample table holds about 13,000 clones, of which over 20% were seen once. Of the sample, 15% to 20% is held by the ten largest clones. The source of this sequence is a female donor with papillary thyroid cancer or a benign thyroid nodule (not recorded which). Some clones in this sample may be carry-over from other donors' samples. The sample was tumor tissue.

CDR3 protein: CASSLGTSGLPYEQYF. The DNA reads as follows: TGTGCCAGCAGCTTAGGGACTAGCGGCCTGCCCTACGAGCAGTACTTC. The rearrangement joined TRBV11-3 to TRBJ2-7; 10 bases in the middle match TRBD2. Here V drops 1 base and J drops 2 bases, and the junction holds 5 bases not matched to any gene. The CDR3 starts with the cysteine, ends with the phenylalanine, and has 16 residues. The DNA shown is the 48-base CDR3, in frame from base 1. The germline V gene gives CDR1 as SGHNT and CDR2 as YENEEA.